These 2 T cell receptor beta chains were sequenced from one sample in a study of blood T cell repertoires in COVID-19. Clones were read by immunoSEQ multiplex PCR, and TCRdb kept only the in-frame ones, dropping some. In the table there are more than 140,000 clones, about 80% of which are singletons. Material: peripheral blood. These receptors were collected from a human donor in a cohort sampled during active COVID-19.

Concerning this clone itself: This sample also contains other DNA sequences that code for the same CDR3. The chain couples TRBV5-1 to TRBJ2-5; unclear D gene. Germline V lookup: CDR1 SGHRS, CDR2 YFSETQ. The CDR3 is 14 residues long. V was shortened by 1 base and J by 4 bases, with 11 bases between the two germline ends. The CDR3 DNA reads as TGCGCCAGCAGCTTGTCCCCGTCGGGAGAGACCCAGTACTTC. Translated: CASSLSPSGETQYF.

The gene calls are TRBV28 and TRBJ2-2; D might be TRBD2 (5 bases). This CDR3 contains 17 residues. Germline loops: CDR1 MDHEN, CDR2 SYDVKM. V lost 8 bases to trimming and J lost 7 bases, with 26 bases between them. CDR3 sequence reads: CASRAWGERLRIGELFF. The CDR3 nucleotides read TGTGCCAGCCGCGCGTGGGGAGAGCGCCTCCGGATCGGGGAGCTGTTTTTT.